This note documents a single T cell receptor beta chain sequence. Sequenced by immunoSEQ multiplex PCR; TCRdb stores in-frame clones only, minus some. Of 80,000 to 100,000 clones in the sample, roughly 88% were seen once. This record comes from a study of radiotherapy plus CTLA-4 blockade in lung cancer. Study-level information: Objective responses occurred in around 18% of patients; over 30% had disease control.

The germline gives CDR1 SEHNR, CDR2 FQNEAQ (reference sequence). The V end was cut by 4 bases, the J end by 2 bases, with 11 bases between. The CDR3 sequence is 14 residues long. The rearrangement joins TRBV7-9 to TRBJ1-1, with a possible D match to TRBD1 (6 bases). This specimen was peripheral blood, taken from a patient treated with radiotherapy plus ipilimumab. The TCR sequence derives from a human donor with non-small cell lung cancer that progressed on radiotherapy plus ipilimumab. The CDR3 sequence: CASSSPGQNTEAFF. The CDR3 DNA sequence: TGTGCCAGCAGCTCGCCGGGACAAAACACTGAAGCTTTCTTT.